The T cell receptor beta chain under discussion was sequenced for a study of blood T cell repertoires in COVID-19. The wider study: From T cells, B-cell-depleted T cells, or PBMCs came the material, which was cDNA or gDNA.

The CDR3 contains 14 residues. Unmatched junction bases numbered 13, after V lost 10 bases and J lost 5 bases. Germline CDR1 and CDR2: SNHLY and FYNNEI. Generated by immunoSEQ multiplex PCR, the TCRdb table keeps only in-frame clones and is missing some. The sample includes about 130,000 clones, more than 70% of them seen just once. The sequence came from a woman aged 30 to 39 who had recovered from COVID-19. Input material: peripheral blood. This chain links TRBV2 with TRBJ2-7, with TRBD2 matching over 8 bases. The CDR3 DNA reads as TGTGCCACCAAAACGCCCGGGGGGGTCCACGAGCAGTACTTC. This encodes CATKTPGGVHEQYF.